The clone carrying this T cell receptor (beta chain) showed up just a few times. The antigen remains undetermined. The record originates from a study of TIL therapy for anti-PD-1-resistant metastatic lung cancer. About the research overall: Tumors had a median PD-L1 proportion score of approximately 6.4%. Study-wide results and limits: Many TIL product clones were absent from baseline tumor, suggesting clonal contraction.

Germline V CDR1 and CDR2: MNHEY, SMNVEV (reference sequence). This CDR3 has 16 residues. The V end was cut by 1 base, the J end by 2 bases, with 14 bases between. Time point given: pre-treatment sample, taken before nivolumab and TIL therapy. The tumor samples were excised metastases, mostly pleural nodules or supraclavicular lymph nodes. Adults with stage 4 NSCLC were enrolled in a phase I trial. Sequencing used immunoSEQ v3. Repertoires were generated with immunoSEQ multiplex PCR, while TCRdb's copy carries only in-frame clones and drops some. The table has approximately 95,000 clones, roughly 65% seen once.

The sequences come from tumor tissue, collected at baseline. This clonotype was obtained from a person aged 25 to 79 with non-small cell lung cancer. The chain recombines TRBV27 with TRBJ2-5; D is perhaps TRBD2 (7 bases). In DNA form, the CDR3 reads TGTGCCAGCAGTTTATTAGGGGGGGGGCTACAAGAGACCCAGTACTTC. Translating gives CASSLLGGGLQETQYF.